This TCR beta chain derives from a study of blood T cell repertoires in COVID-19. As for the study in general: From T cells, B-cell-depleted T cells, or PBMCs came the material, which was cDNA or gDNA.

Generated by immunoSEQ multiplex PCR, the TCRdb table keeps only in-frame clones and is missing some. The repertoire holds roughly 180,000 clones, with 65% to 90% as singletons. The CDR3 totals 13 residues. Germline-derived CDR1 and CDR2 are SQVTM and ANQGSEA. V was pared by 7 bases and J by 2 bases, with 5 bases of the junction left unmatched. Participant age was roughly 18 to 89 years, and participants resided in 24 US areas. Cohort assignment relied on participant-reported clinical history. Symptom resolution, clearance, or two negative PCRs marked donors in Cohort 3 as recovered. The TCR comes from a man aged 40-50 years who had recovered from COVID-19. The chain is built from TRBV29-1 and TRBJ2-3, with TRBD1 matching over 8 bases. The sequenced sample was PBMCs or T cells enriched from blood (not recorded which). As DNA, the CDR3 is TGCAGCGGGGAACAGGGGGTCACAGATACGCAGTATTTT. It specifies CSGEQGVTDTQYF.